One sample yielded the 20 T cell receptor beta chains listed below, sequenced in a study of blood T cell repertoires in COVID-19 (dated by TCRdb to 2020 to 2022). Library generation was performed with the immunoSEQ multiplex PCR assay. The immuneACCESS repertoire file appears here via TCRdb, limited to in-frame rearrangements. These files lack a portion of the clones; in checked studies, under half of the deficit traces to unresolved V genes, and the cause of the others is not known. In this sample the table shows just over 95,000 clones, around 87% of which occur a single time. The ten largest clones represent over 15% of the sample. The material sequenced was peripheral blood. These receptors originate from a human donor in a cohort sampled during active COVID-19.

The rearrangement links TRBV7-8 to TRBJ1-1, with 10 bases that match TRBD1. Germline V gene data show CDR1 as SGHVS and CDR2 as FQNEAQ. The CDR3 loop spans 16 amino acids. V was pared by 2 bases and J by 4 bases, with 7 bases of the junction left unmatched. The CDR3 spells CASSLNPGTGATEAFF. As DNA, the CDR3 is TGTGCCAGCAGCTTAAATCCAGGGACAGGGGCCACTGAAGCTTTCTTT.

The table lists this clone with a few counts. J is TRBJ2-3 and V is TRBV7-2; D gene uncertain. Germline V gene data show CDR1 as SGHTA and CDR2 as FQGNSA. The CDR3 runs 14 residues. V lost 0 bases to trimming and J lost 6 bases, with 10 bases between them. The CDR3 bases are TGTGCCAGCAGCTTAGCGGGCCCCCCCGATACGCAGTATTTT. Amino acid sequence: CASSLAGPPDTQYF.

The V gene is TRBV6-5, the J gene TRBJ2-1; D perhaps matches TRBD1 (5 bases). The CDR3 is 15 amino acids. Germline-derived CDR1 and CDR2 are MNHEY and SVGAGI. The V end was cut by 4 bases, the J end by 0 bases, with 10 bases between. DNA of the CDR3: TGTGCCAGCAGTTTGGACAAAAGCTCCTACAATGAGCAGTTCTTC. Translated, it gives CASSLDKSSYNEQFF.

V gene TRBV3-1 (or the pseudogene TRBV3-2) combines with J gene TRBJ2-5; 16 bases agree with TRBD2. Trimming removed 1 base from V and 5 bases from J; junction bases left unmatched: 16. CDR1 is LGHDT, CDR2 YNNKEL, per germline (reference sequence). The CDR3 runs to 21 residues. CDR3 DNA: TGTGCCAGCAGCCAAGTGCCCGGCTTGGGGGGGACTAGCGGGAGGGCCGAGACCCAGTACTTC. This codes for CASSQVPGLGGTSGRAETQYF.

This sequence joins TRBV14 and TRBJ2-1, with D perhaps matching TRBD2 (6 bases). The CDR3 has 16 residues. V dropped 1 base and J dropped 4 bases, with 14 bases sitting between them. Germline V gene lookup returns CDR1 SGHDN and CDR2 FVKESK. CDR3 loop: CASSQAGSGSYNEQFF. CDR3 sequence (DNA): TGTGCCAGCAGCCAAGCCGGGAGTGGATCGTACAATGAGCAGTTCTTC.

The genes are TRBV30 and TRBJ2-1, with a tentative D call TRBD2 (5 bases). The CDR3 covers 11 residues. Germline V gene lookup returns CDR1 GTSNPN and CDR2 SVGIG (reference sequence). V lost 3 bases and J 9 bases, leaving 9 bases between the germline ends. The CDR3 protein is CAWRLEGEQFF. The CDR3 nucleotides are TGTGCCTGGAGGTTAGAGGGTGAGCAGTTCTTC. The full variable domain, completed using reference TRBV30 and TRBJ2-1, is SQTIHQWPATLVQPVGSPLSLECTVEGTSNPNLYWYRQAAGRGLQLLFYSVGIGQISSEVPQNLSASRPQDRQFILSSKKLLLSDSGFYLCAWRLEGEQFFGPGTRLTVL.

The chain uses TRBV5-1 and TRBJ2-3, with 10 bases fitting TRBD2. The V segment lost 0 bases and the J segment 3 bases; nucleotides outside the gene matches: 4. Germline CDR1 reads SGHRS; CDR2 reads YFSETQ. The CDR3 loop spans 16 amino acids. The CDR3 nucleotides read TGCGCCAGCAGCTTGGTAGCGGGAGGTTGGACAGATACGCAGTATTTT. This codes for CASSLVAGGWTDTQYF.

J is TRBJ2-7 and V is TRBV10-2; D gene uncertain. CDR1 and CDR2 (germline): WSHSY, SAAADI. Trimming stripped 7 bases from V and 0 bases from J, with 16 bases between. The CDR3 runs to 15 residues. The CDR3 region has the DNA TGCGCCAGCACTGGAAATACTATCTCCTCCTACGAGCAGTACTTC. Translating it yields CASTGNTISSYEQYF.

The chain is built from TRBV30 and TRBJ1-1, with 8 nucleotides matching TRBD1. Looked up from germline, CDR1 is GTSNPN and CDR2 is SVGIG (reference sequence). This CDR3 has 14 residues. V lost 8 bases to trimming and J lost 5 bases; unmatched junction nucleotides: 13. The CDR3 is CAGQVGQGRTEAFF. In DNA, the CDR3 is TGTGCCGGGCAAGTAGGACAGGGAAGGACTGAAGCTTTCTTT.

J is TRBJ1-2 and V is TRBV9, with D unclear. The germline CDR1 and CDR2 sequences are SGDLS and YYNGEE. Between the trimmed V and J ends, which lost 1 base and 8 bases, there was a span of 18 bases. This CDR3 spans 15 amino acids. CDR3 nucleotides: TGTGCCAGCAGCGTATCAAGGGCGGGGATGTGGGGCTACACCTTC. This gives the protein CASSVSRAGMWGYTF.

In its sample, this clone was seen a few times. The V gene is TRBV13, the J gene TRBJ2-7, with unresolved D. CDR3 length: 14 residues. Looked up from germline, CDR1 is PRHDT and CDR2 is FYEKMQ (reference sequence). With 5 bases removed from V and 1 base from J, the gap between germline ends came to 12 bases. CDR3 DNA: TGTGCCAGCAGCCCCCGTTTTCGGTCCTACGAGCAGTACTTC. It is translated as CASSPRFRSYEQYF.

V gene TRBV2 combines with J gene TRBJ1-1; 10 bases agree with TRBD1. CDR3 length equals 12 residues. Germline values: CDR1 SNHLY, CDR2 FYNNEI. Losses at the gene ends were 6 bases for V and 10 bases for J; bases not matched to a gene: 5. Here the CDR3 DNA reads TGTGCCAGCAGATTAGACAGGGGGCGAGCTTTCTTT. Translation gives CASRLDRGRAFF.

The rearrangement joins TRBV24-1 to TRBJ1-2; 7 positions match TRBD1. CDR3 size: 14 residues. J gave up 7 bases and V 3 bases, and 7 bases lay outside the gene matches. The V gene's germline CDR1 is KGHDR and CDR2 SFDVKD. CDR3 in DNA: TGTGCCACCAGTGATGACAGGGCACGGTTTGGCTACACCTTC. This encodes CATSDDRARFGYTF.

CDR3 in amino acids: CASSIVSGLAGGYNEQFF. CDR3 nucleotides: TGTGCCAGTAGTATCGTTTCGGGACTAGCGGGAGGCTACAATGAGCAGTTCTTC. The gene calls are TRBV19 and TRBJ2-1; TRBD2 matches at 15 bases. After removal of 3 bases from V and 3 bases from J, the junction contained 6 bases not matched to a gene. The CDR3 has 18 amino acids. In germline, CDR1 is LNHDA, CDR2 SQIVND (reference sequence).

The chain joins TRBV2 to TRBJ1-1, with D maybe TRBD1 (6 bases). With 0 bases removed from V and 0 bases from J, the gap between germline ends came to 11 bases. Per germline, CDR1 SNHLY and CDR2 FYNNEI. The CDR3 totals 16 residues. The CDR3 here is CASSEAMAGVNTEAFF. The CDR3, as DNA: TGTGCCAGCAGTGAAGCCATGGCAGGGGTGAACACTGAAGCTTTCTTT.

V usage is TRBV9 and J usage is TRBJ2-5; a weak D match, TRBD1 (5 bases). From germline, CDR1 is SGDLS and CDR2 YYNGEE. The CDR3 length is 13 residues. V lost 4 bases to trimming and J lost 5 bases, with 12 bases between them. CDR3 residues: CASSIDSQETQYF. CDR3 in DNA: TGTGCCAGCAGCATCGACAGTCAGGAGACCCAGTACTTC.

CDR3: CASSGTGPSNQPQHF. The CDR3 DNA reads as TGTGCCAGTAGTGGGACAGGCCCAAGCAATCAGCCCCAGCATTTT. The chain links TRBV19 to TRBJ1-5; 8 nucleotides align to TRBD1. CDR1 LNHDA and CDR2 SQIVND come from the germline V gene (reference sequence). Trimming cost V 5 bases and J 1 base; bases outside gene matches: 4. CDR3 length equals 15 residues.

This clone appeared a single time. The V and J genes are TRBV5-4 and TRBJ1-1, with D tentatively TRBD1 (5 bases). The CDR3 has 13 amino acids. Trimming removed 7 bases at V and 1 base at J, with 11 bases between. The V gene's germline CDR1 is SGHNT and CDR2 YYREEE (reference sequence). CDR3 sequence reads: CASRHTGNTEAFF. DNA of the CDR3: TGTGCCAGCCGTCATACAGGGAACACTGAAGCTTTCTTT.

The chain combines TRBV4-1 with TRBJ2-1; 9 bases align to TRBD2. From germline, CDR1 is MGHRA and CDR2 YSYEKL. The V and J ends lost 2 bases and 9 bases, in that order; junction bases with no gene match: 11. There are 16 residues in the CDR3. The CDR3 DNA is TGCGCCAGCAGCCAACTCCCGGGCGGGAGGGGTCGTGAGCAGTTCTTC. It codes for CASSQLPGGRGREQFF.

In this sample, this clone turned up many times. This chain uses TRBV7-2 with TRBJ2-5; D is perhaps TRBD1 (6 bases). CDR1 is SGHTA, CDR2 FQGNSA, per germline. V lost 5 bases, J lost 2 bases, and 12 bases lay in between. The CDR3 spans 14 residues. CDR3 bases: TGTGCCAGCAGCGACAGGACAGATCAAGAGACCCAGTACTTC. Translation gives CASSDRTDQETQYF. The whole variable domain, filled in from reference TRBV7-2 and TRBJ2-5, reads GAGVSQSPSNKVTEKGKDVELRCDPISGHTALYWYRQSLGQGLEFLIYFQGNSAPDKSGLPSDRFSAERTGGSVSTLTIQRTQQEDSAVYLCASSDRTDQETQYFGPGTRLLVL.